The rows below give T cell receptor beta chains drawn from one sample of a study of tumor-infiltrating lymphocytes in primary liver carcinoma. TCRdb re-called the multiplex PCR reads through MiXCR, storing one row per CDR3 protein. Found here are roughly 330,000 distinct CDR3 sequences, roughly two thirds of them singletons; the top ten hold about 6%. Sequencing was performed on peripheral blood. The receptors stem from a man aged 35 to 55 with primary liver carcinoma and hepatitis B virus infection. Each CDR3 is given with its conserved first and last residue. The D gene is left open where the match is weak. A clone size is listed for some rows: how often the clone was seen (once, few, many), or a class if it is expanded.

- TRBJ2-1 TRBV10-3 - CAITRVGLGEQFF TGTGCAATCACTCGCGTGGGATTAGGGGAGCAGTTCTTC
TRBD1 TRBJ2-1 TRBV5-1 - CASSLIPDRGVNEQFF TGCGCCAGCAGCTTGATCCCGGACAGGGGGGTCAATGAGCAGTTCTTC
TRBD1 TRBJ1-1 TRBV11-2 - CASGLETGADAFF TGTGCCAGCGGCTTAGAGACAGGGGCTGATGCTTTCTTT
TRBD2 TRBJ2-4 TRBV6-1 once CANRTEGLAGSLQYF TGTGCCAACAGAACTGAGGGACTAGCGGGGTCCCTTCAGTACTTC
TRBD2 TRBJ2-7 TRBV11-1 - CASGPGTSGYEQSF TGTGCCAGCGGGCCCGGGACTAGCGGCTACGAGCAGTCCTTC
- TRBJ2-1 TRBV28 - CVSSTSIIYNEQFF TGTGTCAGCAGTACCTCGATTATCTACAATGAGCAGTTCTTC
TRBD2 TRBJ2-2 TRBV11-2 - CVSSLAGGMAGELFF TGTGTCAGCAGCTTAGCGGGAGGGATGGCCGGGGAGCTGTTTTTT
- TRBJ2-1 TRBV29-1 - CSVVVVGSSYNEQSF TGCAGCGTTGTAGTGGTAGGGAGCTCCTACAATGAGCAGTCCTTC
- TRBJ2-7 TRBV14 few CASSQYPDSLYEQYF TGTGCCAGCAGCCAGTATCCGGACAGCCTATACGAGCAGTACTTC
- TRBJ2-7 TRBV21-1 - CASSLRGTVSPANYEQYF TGTGCCAGCAGCTTGCGCGGGACAGTCTCACCCGCGAACTACGAGCAGTACTTC
TRBD1 TRBJ2-7 TRBV6-1 - CASSEFVVAQGANHEQYF TGTGCCAGCAGTGAATTTGTGGTTGCGCAGGGGGCTAATCACGAGCAGTACTTC
TRBD2 TRBJ2-1 TRBV11-2 many CASSPTSGPYNEQFF TGTGCCAGCAGCCCGACTAGCGGCCCCTACAATGAGCAGTTCTTC
TRBD1 TRBJ2-3 TRBV6-1 many CASSAGTGVRTDTQYF TGTGCCAGCAGCGCCGGGACAGGGGTCCGCACAGATACGCAGTATTTT
- TRBJ2-3 TRBV5-6 - CASSLFTGDTTDTQYF TGTGCCAGCAGCTTGTTCACGGGGGACACGACGGATACGCAGTACTTT
TRBD2 TRBJ2-1 TRBV2 many CASSDTASGRGEQFF TGTGCCAGCAGTGATACGGCTAGCGGGAGGGGTGAGCAGTTCTTC
TRBD2 TRBJ2-1 TRBV12-3/TRBV12-4 - CDSRGTSGTSPRFF TGTGACAGCAGGGGAACTAGCGGGACCTCCCCCCGGTTCTTC
- TRBJ2-7 TRBV16 - CASSMGNSHREQYF TGTGCCAGCAGTATGGGGAACTCCCACCGCGAGCAGTACTTC
- TRBJ1-1 TRBV6-2/TRBV6-3 - CASSYRGSNTEPFF TGTGCCAGCAGTTACAGGGGCTCGAACACAGAACCTTTCTTT
- TRBJ2-2 TRBV13 - CASGGRAAVSGELFF TGTGCCAGCGGCGGCAGGGCGGCAGTGAGCGGGGAGCTGTTTTTT
- TRBJ2-7 TRBV6-6 - CASCYVTPGGGQYF TGTGCCAGCTGTTACGTTACTCCAGGAGGCGGGCAGTACTTC
- TRBJ1-4 TRBV6-1 many CATEAGVDEKLFF TGTGCCACCGAAGCAGGGGTGGATGAAAAACTGTTTTTT
- TRBJ2-3 TRBV6-1 many CASSELGATDTQYF TGTGCCAGCAGTGAACTAGGAGCCACAGATACGCAGTATTTT
- TRBJ2-3 TRBV29-1 many CSGSGTDTQYF TGCAGCGGGAGCGGCACAGATACGCAGTATTTT
- TRBJ1-2 TRBV11-2 once CAISQKTVNYGYTF TGTGCCATCAGCCAGAAGACCGTGAACTATGGCTACACCTTC
- TRBJ2-5 TRBV5-4 - CASSSRIGGLMGETQYF TGTGCCAGCAGCTCCAGGATAGGGGGTTTAATGGGAGAGACCCAGTACTTC
- TRBJ1-5 TRBV10-3 few CAREGSSNQPQHF TGTGCCAGGGAGGGCAGTAGCAATCAGCCCCAGCATTTT
- TRBJ2-5 TRBV28 few CASSLRGGPLQETQYF TGTGCCAGCAGTTTGAGGGGCGGACCACTCCAAGAGACCCAGTACTTC
TRBD2 TRBJ2-1 TRBV6-5 - CASSYAVLAEYNEQFF TGTGCCAGCAGTTACGCCGTACTAGCGGAGTACAATGAGCAGTTCTTC
- TRBJ1-6 TRBV5-4 - CASNFDRRDSPLHF TGTGCCAGCAACTTTGACAGGCGCGATTCACCCCTCCACTTT
TRBD2 TRBJ2-3 TRBV13 once CASSRRRGATTSTDTQYF TGTGCCAGCAGTCGGAGGCGGGGGGCAACTACTAGCACAGATACGCAGTATTTT
- TRBJ2-7 TRBV12-3/TRBV12-4 many CASSLQRVSSYEQYF TGTGCCAGCAGCCTACAGCGGGTTAGCTCCTACGAGCAGTACTTC
- TRBJ1-2 TRBV14 - CASSQQGTVYGYTF TGTGCCAGCAGCCAACAGGGTACGGTATATGGCTACACCTTC
TRBD2 TRBJ2-5 TRBV10-3 few CAISDSKTSGETQYF TGTGCCATCAGTGATTCCAAGACTAGCGGGGAGACCCAGTACTTC
TRBD2 TRBJ2-5 TRBV5-4 few CASSWTSGRARSGETQYF TGTGCCAGCAGTTGGACTAGCGGGAGGGCACGATCGGGGGAGACCCAGTACTTC
TRBD2 TRBJ2-7 TRBV6-5 many CASRPIAGGSHEQYF TGTGCCAGCAGGCCTATAGCGGGAGGGTCCCACGAGCAGTACTTC
TRBD1 TRBJ1-2 TRBV7-9 - CASSTRDRSGDYGYTF TGTGCCAGCAGCACCCGGGACAGGAGTGGTGACTATGGCTACACCTTC
- TRBJ2-2 TRBV11-1 - CASSLDGAFSTGDLFF TGTGCCAGCAGCTTAGATGGGGCGTTTAGCACCGGGGATCTGTTTTTT
TRBD2 TRBJ2-5 TRBV11-2 many CASSLGTSGRARETQYF TGTGCCAGCAGCTTGGGGACTAGCGGGAGGGCTCGGGAGACCCAGTACTTC
- TRBJ2-5 TRBV11-1 - CVSSFGEIQYF TGTGTCAGCAGCTTCGGAGAGATCCAGTACTTC
- TRBJ1-4 TRBV6-2/TRBV6-3 many CASRLSRGSEKLFF TGTGCCAGCAGGCTCAGCCGCGGGAGCGAAAAACTGTTTTTT
- TRBJ2-2 TRBV12-3/TRBV12-4 - CASNPVPGELFF TGTGCCAGCAACCCCGTCCCCGGGGAGCTGTTTTTT
- TRBJ1-5 TRBV7-2 - CASSFSDGRNQPQHF TGTGCCAGCAGCTTCAGCGACGGTCGGAATCAGCCCCAGCATTTT
TRBD1 TRBJ2-2 TRBV24-1 - CATSDAIVDRVPGELFF TGTGCCACCAGTGACGCCATAGTTGACAGGGTCCCCGGGGAGCTGTTTTTT